The 21 T cell receptor beta chains in this list originate from one sample, sequenced in a study of early T cells in non-severe SARS-CoV-2 infection. TCRdb re-derived calls from the 5' RACE reads in MiXCR, one entry per CDR3 protein. The repertoire holds about 64,000 distinct CDR3 sequences, with 20% to 25% as singletons. This specimen consisted of whole blood, obtained at baseline. Source of these receptors: an adult who was a healthcare worker with PCR-confirmed SARS-CoV-2 infection or an uninfected control (not recorded which).

This chain joins TRBV9 and TRBJ1-1, with 7 bases matching TRBD1. Germline trimming cut 8 bases from V and 4 bases from J; bases unmatched to any gene: 14. Germline V gives CDR1 SGDLS, CDR2 YYNGEE. This CDR3 region has 15 residues. The CDR3 DNA is TGTGCCAGTACGAAACAGGGGAGCGTTAGCACTGAAGCTTTCTTT. Translation gives CASTKQGSVSTEAFF.

The chain joins TRBV12-3 or TRBV12-4 to TRBJ2-2; D remains unclear. The length of the CDR3 is 13 residues. V gave up 3 bases and J gave up 3 bases, with 5 bases separating them. For the CDR3, the DNA is TGTGCCAGCAGTTTCGAGTACACCGGGGAGCTGTTTTTT. Translation: CASSFEYTGELFF.

V gene TRBV3-1 combines with J gene TRBJ1-1; perhaps TRBD1 as D (5 bases). The CDR3 loop spans 14 amino acids. The ends were cut back, 4 bases at V and 1 base at J, with 10 bases in the middle. Germline V gene lookup returns CDR1 LGHDT and CDR2 YNNKEL (reference sequence). Here the CDR3 DNA reads TGTGCCAGCAGCCCCCTGACAGCGAACACTGAAGCTTTCTTT. Its translation: CASSPLTANTEAFF.

This chain uses TRBV6-2 or TRBV6-3 with TRBJ1-2; no firm D call. The CDR3 is 14 amino acids. Germline V gene sequence: CDR1 MNHEY, CDR2 SVGEGT. V dropped 6 bases and J dropped 6 bases, with 17 bases sitting between them. The CDR3 region has the DNA TGTGCCAGCAGAAGGACGGGTCTGGGAGATGGCTACACCTTC. Protein sequence: CASRRTGLGDGYTF.

Only a few counts were recorded for this clonotype. The J gene is TRBJ2-7, the V gene TRBV29-1; unclear D gene. Germline V gives CDR1 SQVTM, CDR2 ANQGSEA. There are 15 residues in the CDR3. Between the trimmed V and J ends, which lost 0 bases and 0 bases, there was a span of 12 bases. CDR3 sequence: CSVEELAGSSYEQYF. DNA of the CDR3: TGCAGCGTTGAAGAGCTCGCAGGAAGCTCCTACGAGCAGTACTTC.

The V gene is TRBV7-9, the J gene TRBJ1-2; D might be TRBD1 (6 bases). V gave up 2 bases and J gave up 5 bases, with 12 bases separating them. The CDR3 sequence is 14 residues long. Per the germline V gene, CDR1 is SEHNR and CDR2 is FQNEAQ (reference sequence). CDR3 coding DNA: TGTGCCAGCAGCTTAAGCCGGACAGCTTATGGCTACACCTTC. It codes for CASSLSRTAYGYTF.

The table lists this clonotype with a few counts. V is TRBV27 and J is TRBJ2-7, with D unresolved. Germline CDR1 MNHEY, CDR2 SMNVEV (reference sequence). The CDR3 has 11 residues. The V end was cut by 3 bases, the J end by 2 bases, with 2 bases between. The DNA of the CDR3 is TGTGCCAGCAGTTTCCCCTACGAGCAGTACTTC. Translating gives CASSFPYEQYF.

The chain joins TRBV12-3 or TRBV12-4 to TRBJ1-1; D unresolved. The CDR3 totals 12 residues. The germline V and J ends were trimmed by 8 bases and 1 base, with 8 bases remaining between them. The CDR3 DNA follows: TGTGCCAGCGGTTGGGGGAACACTGAAGCTTTCTTT. It encodes CASGWGNTEAFF.

The chain uses TRBV7-2 and TRBJ1-1; 10 nucleotides match TRBD1. With V trimmed by 2 bases and J by 5 bases, 8 bases remained unmatched. The length of the CDR3 is 16 residues. The germline CDR1 and CDR2 sequences are SGHTA and FQGNSA. CDR3 amino acids: CASSLLGDRGRTEAFF. In DNA, the CDR3 is TGTGCCAGCAGCTTACTTGGAGACAGGGGGCGAACTGAAGCTTTCTTT.

The chain recombines TRBV30 with TRBJ2-7; D is unresolved. Germline loops: CDR1 GTSNPN, CDR2 SVGIG (reference sequence). The CDR3 sequence is 12 residues long. V was trimmed by 3 bases and J by 0 bases, leaving 6 bases between them. As DNA, the CDR3 is TGTGCCTGGAGCGTAAGCTCCTACGAGCAGTACTTC. It is translated as CAWSVSSYEQYF.

The J gene is TRBJ1-3, the V gene TRBV6-5; no clear D gene. V lost 0 bases and J lost 3, with 9 bases in between. This CDR3 has 15 residues. From germline, CDR1 is MNHEY and CDR2 SVGAGI. The DNA of the CDR3 is TGTGCCAGCAGTTACTCGAGTACTCGTGGAAACACCATATATTTT. Protein sequence: CASSYSSTRGNTIYF.

In its sample, this clonotype was seen a few times. V gene TRBV18 combines with J gene TRBJ1-1; 10 nucleotides agree with TRBD1. The CDR3 runs 14 residues. Unmatched junction bases numbered 1, after V lost 3 bases and J lost 3 bases. Germline V gene sequence: CDR1 KGHSH, CDR2 LQKENI. The CDR3 nucleotides read TGTGCCAGCTCACCCGGGACAGGGGACACTGAAGCTTTCTTT. Protein: CASSPGTGDTEAFF.

This chain joins TRBV20-1 and TRBJ2-1; D might be TRBD2 (6 bases). Between the trimmed V and J ends, which lost 4 bases and 4 bases, there was a span of 8 bases. The germline gives CDR1 DFQATT, CDR2 SNEGSKA (reference sequence). The CDR3 contains 12 residues. CDR3 loop: CSAMEGYNEQFF. CDR3 DNA: TGCAGTGCTATGGAGGGATACAATGAGCAGTTCTTC.

The V call is TRBV11-2, the J call TRBJ2-7; 7 bases line up with TRBD1. This CDR3 spans 14 amino acids. Trimming cost V 1 base and J 5 bases; bases outside gene matches: 5. Germline lookup yields CDR1 SGHAT and CDR2 FQNNGV. In DNA, the CDR3 is TGTGCCAGCAGCTTAGTAGACAGGGTTGACGAGCAGTACTTC. Protein sequence: CASSLVDRVDEQYF.

This clonotype was detected a few times. This chain connects TRBV20-1 to TRBJ1-1; D possibly corresponds to TRBD1 (5 bases). The CDR3 consists of 16 residues. V was trimmed by 3 bases and J by 0 bases, leaving 17 bases between them. The germline V gene encodes CDR1 DFQATT and CDR2 SNEGSKA (reference sequence). CDR3 in amino acids: CSARGHRRAMNTEAFF. CDR3 nucleotide sequence: TGCAGTGCTAGGGGGCACCGACGGGCCATGAACACTGAAGCTTTCTTT.

This clonotype showed up just a few times. The genes are TRBV11-2 and TRBJ2-7, with D unclear. Germline V gene data show CDR1 as SGHAT and CDR2 as FQNNGV. The CDR3 has 12 residues. Trimming took off 1 base at V and 5 bases at J, with 6 bases between the two ends. Written as DNA, the CDR3 is TGTGCCAGCAGCTTAGTCGGAGACGAGCAGTACTTC. It is translated as CASSLVGDEQYF.

This clonotype turned up a few times. The chain employs TRBV7-6 and TRBJ1-3, with 8 bases identical to TRBD1. With 5 bases clipped from V and 7 bases from J, the junction kept 7 bases outside the gene matches. Germline values: CDR1 SGHVS, CDR2 FNYEAQ. This CDR3 contains 14 residues. The CDR3 nucleotides are TGTGCCAGCAGCGGACAGGGAGGAAGGAACACCATATATTTT. Protein product: CASSGQGGRNTIYF. The full variable domain, completed using reference TRBV7-6 and TRBJ1-3, is GAGVSQSPRYKVTKRGQDVALRCDPISGHVSLYWYRQALGQGPEFLTYFNYEAQQDKSGLPNDRFSAERPEGSISTLTIQRTEQRDSAMYRCASSGQGGRNTIYFGEGSWLTVV.

This sequence joins TRBV3-1 and TRBJ1-2, with D possibly matching TRBD1 (5 bases). V lost 3 bases and J 2 bases, leaving 19 bases between the germline ends. The CDR3 is made up of 17 amino acids. The germline CDR1 and CDR2 sequences are LGHDT and YNNKEL (reference sequence). The CDR3 region has the DNA TGTGCCAGCAGCCACAACCCGGGGACGAAGGAGAACTATGGCTACACCTTC. It is translated as CASSHNPGTKENYGYTF.

J is TRBJ2-5 and V is TRBV5-4; D remains ambiguous. The germline gives CDR1 SGHNT, CDR2 YYREEE (reference sequence). The CDR3 contains 14 residues. V lost 4 bases to trimming and J lost 3 bases, with 13 bases between them. In DNA form, the CDR3 reads TGTGCCAGCAGCCCCGATACACGAGAAGAGACCCAGTACTTC. It translates to CASSPDTREETQYF. The complete variable domain, with remaining parts taken from reference TRBV5-4 and TRBJ2-5, reads ETGVTQSPTHLIKTRGQQVTLRCSSQSGHNTVSWYQQALGQGPQFIFQYYREEENGRGNFPPRFSGLQFPNYSSELNVNALELDDSALYLCASSPDTREETQYFGPGTRLLVL.

This chain links TRBV5-1 with TRBJ2-7, with 7 bases lining up with TRBD1. This CDR3 is built from 13 residues. CDR1 SGHRS and CDR2 YFSETQ come from the germline V gene. The V segment lost 3 bases and the J segment 3 bases; nucleotides outside the gene matches: 3. The CDR3 nucleotides are TGCGCCAGCAGCTCGGGACAGCACTACGAGCAGTACTTC. Translating gives CASSSGQHYEQYF. The full variable domain, completed using reference TRBV5-1 and TRBJ2-7, is KAGVTQTPRYLIKTRGQQVTLSCSPISGHRSVSWYQQTPGQGLQFLFEYFSETQRNKGNFPGRFSGRQFSNSRSEMNVSTLELGDSALYLCASSSGQHYEQYFGPGTRLTVT.

This chain joins TRBV6-1 and TRBJ2-5; D is tentatively TRBD1 or TRBD2 (5 bases each). This CDR3 is built from 15 residues. CDR1 MNHNS and CDR2 SASEGT come from the germline V gene. Trimming removed 6 bases from V and 0 bases from J, with 14 bases in between. CDR3 region: CASRTGTIHQETQYF. The DNA for the CDR3 is TGTGCCAGCAGGACTGGGACGATACACCAAGAGACCCAGTACTTC.